These 21 T cell receptor beta chains came from one sample sequenced in a study of a mutant IDH1 vaccine in newly diagnosed glioma. Time point defined: baseline, week 1 (first vaccination visit). As to treatment: pre-vaccination baseline after standard-of-care therapy. Clones were sequenced by immunoSEQ multiplex PCR, and TCRdb holds only the in-frame ones, with some missing. The table records more than 80,000 clones, roughly 85% of them present only once. Here the sequenced sample was PBMCs, taken from a glioma patient treated with radiotherapy, temozolomide or both. The receptors derive from a woman aged 45-59 years with glioma.

The CDR3 is CASSPDRSSYNSPLHF. In DNA, the CDR3 is TGTGCCAGTAGTCCCGACAGAAGCTCCTATAATTCACCCCTCCACTTT. This chain connects TRBV19 to TRBJ1-6; TRBD1 might be the D (5 bases). The germline gives CDR1 LNHDA, CDR2 SQIVND (reference sequence). V lost 5 bases to trimming and J lost 0 bases, with 11 bases between them. The CDR3 has 16 residues.

The gene calls are TRBV10-3 and TRBJ2-1; TRBD2 agrees at 10 bases. J gave up 3 bases and V 3 bases, and 5 bases lay outside the gene matches. The CDR3 runs to 16 residues. Per the germline V gene, CDR1 is ENHRY and CDR2 is SYGVKD. The CDR3 nucleotides are TGTGCCATCAGTGAATCTCTAGCGGGGGTCTACAATGAGCAGTTCTTC. It specifies CAISESLAGVYNEQFF.

The chain employs TRBV25-1 and TRBJ2-7; D gene ambiguous. Germline-derived CDR1 and CDR2 are MGHDK and SYGVNS. Trimming left V 1 base short and J 3 bases short, with 13 bases between. There are 15 residues in the CDR3. The CDR3 coding sequence is TGTGCCAGCAGTGAATTGGGGTATACCCTCTACGAGCAGTACTTC. Its protein is CASSELGYTLYEQYF.

The V gene is TRBV15, the J gene TRBJ2-5; 7 bases match TRBD1. The CDR3 extends over 15 amino acids. Germline V lookup: CDR1 LNHNV, CDR2 YYDKDF (reference sequence). V gave up 3 bases and J gave up 5 bases; unmatched junction bases: 9. The CDR3 loop is CATSRETGYGETQYF. The CDR3 nucleotides are TGTGCCACCAGCAGGGAGACAGGGTATGGGGAGACCCAGTACTTC.

This sequence joins TRBV2 and TRBJ2-1; 7 nucleotides align to TRBD2. CDR3 length: 14 amino acids. The J segment lost 4 bases and the V segment lost 5 bases, leaving 5 bases of the junction unmatched. Looked up from germline, CDR1 is SNHLY and CDR2 is FYNNEI. The CDR3 loop reads CASSPREVYNEQFF. The CDR3 coding sequence is TGTGCCAGCAGTCCCCGGGAGGTGTACAATGAGCAGTTCTTC. Full variable domain (rest looked up from reference TRBV2 and TRBJ2-1): EPEVTQTPSHQVTQMGQEVILRCVPISNHLYFYWYRQILGQKVEFLVSFYNNEISEKSEIFDDQFSVERPDGSNFTLKIRSTKLEDSAMYFCASSPREVYNEQFFGPGTRLTVL.

This chain uses TRBV5-1 with TRBJ2-3; D may correspond to TRBD1 or TRBD2 (5 bases each). The CDR3 contains 14 residues. CDR1 SGHRS and CDR2 YFSETQ come from the germline V gene. V gave up 5 bases and J gave up 4 bases, with 14 bases separating them. Here the CDR3 DNA reads TGCGCCAGCAGGATTGGGCAGGGAGCAGATACGCAGTATTTT. Translating it yields CASRIGQGADTQYF.

This clone was observed a handful of times. The rearrangement uses TRBV9 and TRBJ1-1; D is perhaps TRBD1 (6 bases). Trimming stripped 2 bases from V and 5 bases from J, with 13 bases between. Germline V lookup: CDR1 SGDLS, CDR2 YYNGEE. The CDR3 spans 14 residues. The CDR3 is CASSVTGYTTEAFF. The CDR3 DNA follows: TGTGCCAGCAGCGTTACAGGGTATACAACTGAAGCTTTCTTT.

The chain uses TRBV27 and TRBJ1-1, with D possibly being TRBD1 (5 bases). V lost 6 bases and J lost 0, with 14 bases in between. The CDR3 runs to 15 residues. Germline lookup yields CDR1 MNHEY and CDR2 SMNVEV (reference sequence). In nucleotides, the CDR3 is TGTGCCAGCAGCCCCTCAGGGTTGGTGAACACTGAAGCTTTCTTT. Encoded protein: CASSPSGLVNTEAFF.

This clone has just a few counts. V gene TRBV5-4 combines with J gene TRBJ1-1; no definite D call. Trimming pared 5 bases from V and 2 bases from J, leaving 7 bases between. The CDR3 consists of 12 residues. Germline V gives CDR1 SGHNT, CDR2 YYREEE (reference sequence). In DNA form, the CDR3 reads TGTGCCAGCAGGGAGGACAACACTGAAGCTTTCTTT. Amino acids: CASREDNTEAFF.

The rearrangement uses TRBV7-2 and TRBJ2-2; 7 bases match TRBD2. V shed 2 bases, J shed 3 bases, and the junction held 3 bases outside the gene matches. CDR1 is SGHTA, CDR2 FQGNSA, per germline. The CDR3 contains 15 residues. The DNA of the CDR3 is TGTGCCAGCAGCTTATATGGGGGGGACACCGGGGAGCTGTTTTTT. This encodes CASSLYGGDTGELFF.

V is TRBV20-1 and J is TRBJ1-1; D uncertain. CDR1 is DFQATT and CDR2 is SNEGSKA in the germline V gene (reference sequence). The CDR3 contains 9 residues. V was clipped by 0 bases and J by 11 bases, with 4 bases between them. The CDR3 region has the DNA TGCAGTGCTAGAGAGCTTGCTTTCTTT. Its translation is CSARELAFF.

This clone was seen only a few times. This sequence joins TRBV7-3 and TRBJ1-1; D call uncertain. From germline, CDR1 is SGHTA and CDR2 FQGTGA. V lost 3 bases, J lost 1 base, and 6 bases lay in between. The CDR3 spans 13 residues. The CDR3 nucleotides are TGTGCCAGCAGCTTTTCACAGAACACTGAAGCTTTCTTT. Translated, it gives CASSFSQNTEAFF.

V and J are TRBV7-8 and TRBJ2-7; maybe TRBD1 (5 bases). V was cut by 1 base and J by 4 bases, with 14 bases left in between. The length of the CDR3 is 15 residues. In germline, CDR1 is SGHVS, CDR2 FQNEAQ. The CDR3 here is CASSLGSGLLYEQYF. CDR3 DNA sequence: TGTGCCAGCAGCTTAGGGTCAGGGCTCCTTTACGAGCAGTACTTC. The whole variable domain, remainder taken from reference TRBV7-8 and TRBJ2-7, is GAGVSQSPRYKVAKRGQDVALRCDPISGHVSLFWYQQALGQGPEFLTYFQNEAQLDKSGLPSDRFFAERPEGSVSTLKIQRTQQEDSAVYLCASSLGSGLLYEQYFGPGTRLTVT.

The gene calls are TRBV10-3 and TRBJ2-1, with 11 positions matching TRBD2. CDR3 length equals 14 residues. With V trimmed by 3 bases and J by 9 bases, 4 bases remained unmatched. Germline V gene data show CDR1 as ENHRY and CDR2 as SYGVKD. The CDR3 spells CAISETSGGSEQFF. In DNA form, the CDR3 reads TGTGCCATCAGTGAAACTAGCGGGGGTAGTGAGCAGTTCTTC.

CDR3 region: CASSWTSGGARADTQYF. The CDR3 coding sequence is TGCGCCAGCAGCTGGACTAGCGGGGGGGCACGGGCAGATACGCAGTATTTT. The chain uses TRBV5-1 and TRBJ2-3; TRBD2 agrees at 15 bases. CDR1 and CDR2 from the germline V gene are SGHRS and YFSETQ. Germline trimming cut 3 bases from V and 4 bases from J; bases unmatched to any gene: 6. The CDR3 contains 17 residues.

The V gene is TRBV5-4, the J gene TRBJ1-5, with 8 bases aligning to TRBD1. Germline CDR1 and CDR2: SGHNT and YYREEE (reference sequence). The CDR3 has 14 amino acids. The J segment lost 6 bases and the V segment lost 4 bases, leaving 6 bases of the junction unmatched. CDR3 DNA sequence: TGTGCCAGCAGCCCAGGGGGCGAGGGTCAGCCCCAGCATTTT. It is translated as CASSPGGEGQPQHF.

The V gene is TRBV5-1, the J gene TRBJ2-3, with 11 bases matching TRBD2. The length of the CDR3 is 17 residues. The J segment lost 1 base and the V segment lost 2 bases, leaving 6 bases of the junction unmatched. Germline V gene sequence: CDR1 SGHRS, CDR2 YFSETQ. CDR3 in amino acids: CASSFGSGGDRTDTQYF. DNA of the CDR3: TGCGCCAGCAGCTTCGGTAGCGGGGGGGATCGCACAGATACGCAGTATTTT. The full variable domain, its missing parts supplied by reference TRBV5-1 and TRBJ2-3, is KAGVTQTPRYLIKTRGQQVTLSCSPISGHRSVSWYQQTPGQGLQFLFEYFSETQRNKGNFPGRFSGRQFSNSRSEMNVSTLELGDSALYLCASSFGSGGDRTDTQYFGPGTRLTVL.

The J gene is TRBJ2-3, the V gene TRBV27; tentatively, D is TRBD1 (5 bases). This CDR3 has 15 amino acids. The ends were cut back, 0 bases at V and 5 bases at J, with 12 bases in the middle. Germline lookup yields CDR1 MNHEY and CDR2 SMNVEV (reference sequence). In DNA form, the CDR3 reads TGTGCCAGCAGTTTATCCTACCAAGGGGTAGATACGCAGTATTTT. Protein sequence: CASSLSYQGVDTQYF.

The chain is built from TRBV7-9 and TRBJ2-1; 14 bases map to TRBD2. CDR1 and CDR2 from the germline V gene are SEHNR and FQNEAQ (reference sequence). CDR3 length equals 14 residues. The V segment lost 6 bases and the J segment 9 bases; nucleotides outside the gene matches: 4. Here the CDR3 reads CASRTSGGAPEQFF. Written as DNA, the CDR3 is TGTGCCAGCAGGACTAGCGGGGGGGCCCCTGAGCAGTTCTTC.

J is TRBJ2-7 and V is TRBV6-1; no reliable D call. Germline CDR1 is MNHNS and CDR2 is SASEGT. The CDR3 has 13 amino acids. V lost 4 bases, J lost 3 bases, and 10 bases lay in between. CDR3 nucleotide sequence: TGTGCCAGCAGTGCTGGCGAGGTCTACGAGCAGTACTTC. Translation: CASSAGEVYEQYF.

Note on this clone: Other DNA sequences in this specimen translate into the identical CDR3. The chain couples TRBV4-3 to TRBJ2-1, with D unclear. The CDR3 has 15 residues. Germline V gives CDR1 LGHNA, CDR2 YSLEER. V was clipped by 0 bases and J by 3 bases, with 9 bases between them. CDR3 DNA: TGCGCCAGCAGCCAAGACCGGTCGGGCTACAATGAGCAGTTCTTC. Its translation is CASSQDRSGYNEQFF.